This T cell receptor (beta chain) was observed in a study of PD-1 blockade in classical Hodgkin lymphoma. Whole-study results and caveats: Significant TCR diversity gains by C4D1 occurred in CD4+ but not CD8+ cells. Complete responders possessed baseline diversity comparable to newly diagnosed patients.

Per germline, CDR1 SGHTA and CDR2 FQGTGA. Between the trimmed V and J ends, which lost 3 bases and 8 bases, there was a span of 8 bases. The CDR3 length is 12 residues. Time point indicated: cycle 4 day 1 (C4D1), after less than 7 weeks of nivolumab. The patients all showed relapse after autologous stem cell transplantation, while their brentuximab vedotin exposure varied. When best responses were assessed, they were complete response, partial response or progressive disease. To note about this clone: Antigen specificity is unknown.

Sequencing was performed with immunoSEQ multiplex PCR; in TCRdb, only in-frame clones are kept and a portion is missing. The sample has under 45,000 clones, around two thirds seen once; the top ten hold 2.5% to 3.5%. The source of this sequence is a human donor with classical Hodgkin lymphoma. Specimen: peripheral blood mononuclear cells (PBMCs), collected before the fourth cycle of nivolumab. The gene calls are TRBV7-3 and TRBJ2-1; D uncertain. The CDR3 is CASSLTWDEQFF. The CDR3 region has the DNA TGTGCCAGCAGCTTGACCTGGGATGAGCAGTTCTTC.